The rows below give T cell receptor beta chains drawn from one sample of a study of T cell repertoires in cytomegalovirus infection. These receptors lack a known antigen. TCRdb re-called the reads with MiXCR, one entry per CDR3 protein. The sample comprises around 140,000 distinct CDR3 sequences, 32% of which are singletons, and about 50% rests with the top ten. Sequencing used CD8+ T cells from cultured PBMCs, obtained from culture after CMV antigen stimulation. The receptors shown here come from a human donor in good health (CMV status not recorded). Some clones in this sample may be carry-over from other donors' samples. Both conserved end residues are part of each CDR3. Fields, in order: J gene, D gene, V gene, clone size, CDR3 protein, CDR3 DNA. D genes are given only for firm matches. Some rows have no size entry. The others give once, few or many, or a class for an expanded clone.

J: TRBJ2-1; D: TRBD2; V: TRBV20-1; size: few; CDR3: CSARSLAGENNEQFF; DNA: TGCAGTGCTAGAAGCCTAGCGGGGGAAAACAATGAGCAGTTCTTC
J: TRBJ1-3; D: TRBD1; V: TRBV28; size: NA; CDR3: CASMAGQFSGNTIYF; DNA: TGTGCCAGCATGGCGGGACAGTTCTCTGGAAACACCATATATTTT
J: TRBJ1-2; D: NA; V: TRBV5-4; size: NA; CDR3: CASSGGAYNYGYTF; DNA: TGTGCCAGCAGCGGAGGAGCGTATAACTATGGCTACACCTTC
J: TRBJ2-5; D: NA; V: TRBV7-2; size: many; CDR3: CASSEDLIQETQYF; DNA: TGTGCCAGCAGCGAAGACTTGATCCAAGAGACCCAGTACTTC
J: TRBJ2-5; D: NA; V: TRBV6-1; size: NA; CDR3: CASSPWLLETQYF; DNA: TGTGCCAGCTCCCCCTGGCTCCTGGAGACCCAGTACTTC
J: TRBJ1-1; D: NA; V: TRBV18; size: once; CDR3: CASSPLDDTEAFF; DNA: TGTGCCAGCTCACCACTTGACGACACTGAAGCTTTCTTT
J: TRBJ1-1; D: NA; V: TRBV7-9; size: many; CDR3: CASSLPLRRLNTEAFF; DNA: TGTGCCAGCAGCTTGCCCCTGAGACGACTGAACACTGAAGCTTTCTTT
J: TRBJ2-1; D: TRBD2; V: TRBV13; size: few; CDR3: CASSSDGGDNEQFF; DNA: TGTGCCAGCAGCTCCGACGGGGGGGACAATGAGCAGTTCTTC
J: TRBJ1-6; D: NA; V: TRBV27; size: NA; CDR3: CASSLWTADNSPLHF; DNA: TGTGCCAGCAGCTTATGGACCGCAGATAATTCACCCCTCCACTTT
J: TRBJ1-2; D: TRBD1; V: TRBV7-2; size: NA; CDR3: CASSLLRGHLGGYTF; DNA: TGTGCCAGCAGCTTACTTAGGGGGCACCTTGGCGGCTACACCTTC
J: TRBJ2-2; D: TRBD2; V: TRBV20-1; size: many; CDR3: CSAQTSGETGELFF; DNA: TGCAGTGCCCAGACTAGCGGGGAAACCGGGGAGCTGTTTTTT
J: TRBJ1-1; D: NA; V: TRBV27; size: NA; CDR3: CASSLTSRRMNTEAFF; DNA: TGTGCCAGCAGTTTAACGAGTCGTAGGATGAACACTGAAGCTTTCTTT
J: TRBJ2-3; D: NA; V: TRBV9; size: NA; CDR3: CASSPPGAGDTQYF; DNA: TGTGCCAGCAGCCCACCGGGGGCGGGGGATACGCAGTATTTT
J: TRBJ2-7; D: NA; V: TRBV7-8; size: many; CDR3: CASSLEAPGLSYEQYF; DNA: TGTGCCAGCAGCTTAGAAGCCCCGGGCCTCTCCTACGAGCAGTACTTC
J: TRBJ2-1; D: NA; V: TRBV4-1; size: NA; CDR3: CASSQEADPLDEQFF; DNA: TGTGCCAGCAGCCAAGAAGCGGACCCCTTGGATGAGCAGTTCTTC
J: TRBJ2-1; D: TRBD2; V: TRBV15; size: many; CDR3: CATSWTSGGANEQFF; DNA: TGTGCCACCAGCTGGACTAGCGGGGGGGCAAATGAGCAGTTCTTC
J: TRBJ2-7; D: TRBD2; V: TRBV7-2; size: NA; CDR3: CASSLEGRAYYEQYF; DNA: TGTGCCAGCAGCTTAGAAGGGAGGGCTTACTACGAGCAGTACTTC
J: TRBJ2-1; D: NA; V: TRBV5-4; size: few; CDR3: CASSLNENEQFF; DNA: TGTGCCAGCAGCTTGAACGAGAATGAGCAGTTCTTC
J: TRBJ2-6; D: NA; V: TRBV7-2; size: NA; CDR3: CARSLVGASGANVLTF; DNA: TGTGCCCGCAGCTTAGTGGGGGCGTCTGGGGCCAACGTCCTGACTTTC
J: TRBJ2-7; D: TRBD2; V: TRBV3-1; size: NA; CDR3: CASSQGLAGAKAYEQYF; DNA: TGTGCCAGCAGCCAAGGGCTAGCGGGGGCCAAAGCCTACGAGCAGTACTTC
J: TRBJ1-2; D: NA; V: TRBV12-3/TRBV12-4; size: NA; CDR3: CASSLPGVGYGYTF; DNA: TGTGCCAGCAGTTTACCGGGGGTCGGCTATGGCTACACCTTC
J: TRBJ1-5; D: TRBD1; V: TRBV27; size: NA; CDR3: CVSREDRGNQPQHF; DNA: TGTGTCAGCAGGGAGGACAGGGGCAATCAGCCCCAGCATTTT
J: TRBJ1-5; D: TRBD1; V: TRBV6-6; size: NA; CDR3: CASSPEGAGDQPQHF; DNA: TGTGCCAGCAGCCCGGAGGGGGCAGGGGATCAGCCCCAGCATTTT
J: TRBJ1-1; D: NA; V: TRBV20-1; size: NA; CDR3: CSATPLRQMNTEAFF; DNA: TGCAGTGCTACCCCCCTGAGACAAATGAACACTGAAGCTTTCTTT
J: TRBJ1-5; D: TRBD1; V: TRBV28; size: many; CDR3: CASSPGGQPQHF; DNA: TGTGCCAGCAGCCCAGGGGGTCAGCCCCAGCATTTT
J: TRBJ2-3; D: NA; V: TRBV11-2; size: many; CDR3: CASSVRGGARADTQYF; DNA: TGTGCCAGCAGCGTTAGGGGGGGGGCCAGGGCAGATACGCAGTATTTT
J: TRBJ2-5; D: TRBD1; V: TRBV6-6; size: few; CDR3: CASTIGTEETQYF; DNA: TGTGCCAGCACAATAGGGACAGAAGAGACCCAGTACTTC
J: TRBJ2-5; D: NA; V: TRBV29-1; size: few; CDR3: CSVPGWQARSQETQYF; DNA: TGCAGCGTCCCAGGGTGGCAGGCGAGATCCCAAGAGACCCAGTACTTC